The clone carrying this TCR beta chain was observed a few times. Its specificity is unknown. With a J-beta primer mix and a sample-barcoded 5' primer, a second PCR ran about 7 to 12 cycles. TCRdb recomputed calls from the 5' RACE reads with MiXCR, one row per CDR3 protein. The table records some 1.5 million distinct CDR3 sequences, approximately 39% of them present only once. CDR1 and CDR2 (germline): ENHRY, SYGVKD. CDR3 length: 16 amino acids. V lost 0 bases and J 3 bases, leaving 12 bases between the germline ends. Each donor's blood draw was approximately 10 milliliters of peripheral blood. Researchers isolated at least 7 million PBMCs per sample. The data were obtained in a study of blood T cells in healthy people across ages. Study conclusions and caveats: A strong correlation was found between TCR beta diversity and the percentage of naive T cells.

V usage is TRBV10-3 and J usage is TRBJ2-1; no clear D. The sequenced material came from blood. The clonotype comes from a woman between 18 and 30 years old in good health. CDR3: CAISESASSFYNEQFF. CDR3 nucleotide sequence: TGTGCCATCAGTGAGTCTGCTTCGTCGTTCTACAATGAGCAGTTCTTC.